The 2 T cell receptor beta chains in this list originate from one sample, sequenced in a study of cytotoxic CD8 clonotypes in ibrutinib-treated CLL. Profiled with immunoSEQ multiplex PCR; TCRdb holds only in-frame clones, not every one. The sample records some 93,000 clones, 70% to 85% being singletons. Sample: PBMCs, taken after 12 months of ibrutinib treatment. Receptor source: a human donor with chronic lymphocytic leukemia.

Concerning this clone itself: A junction end diverges from the germline sequence, so it may reflect a read error. The genes are TRBV5-1 and TRBJ2-7; 10 bases fit TRBD1. The CDR3 has 15 residues. CDR1 is SGHRS, CDR2 YFSETQ, per germline. CDR3 region: CASSLGDRGSHEQYF. DNA for the CDR3: TGCGCCAGCAGCTTGGGGGACAGGGGCTCCCACGAGCAGTACTTC. Complete variable domain (other parts from reference TRBV5-1 and TRBJ2-7): KAGVTQTPRYLIKTRGQQVTLSCSPISGHRSVSWYQQTPGQGLQFLFEYFSETQRNKGNFPGRFSGRQFSNSRSEMNVSTLELGDSALYLCASSLGDRGSHEQYFGPGTRLTVT.

V gene TRBV2 combines with J gene TRBJ2-5; the match to TRBD2 covers 11 bases. The CDR3 totals 15 residues. Germline V gene data show CDR1 as SNHLY and CDR2 as FYNNEI. Trimming cost V 5 bases and J 5 bases; bases outside gene matches: 7. The CDR3 DNA reads TGTGCCAGCAGTCTCACTAGCGGGGGATCTGAGACCCAGTACTTC. Translated, it gives CASSLTSGGSETQYF.